The entry below describes one T cell receptor beta chain. These data belong to a study of blood T cell repertoires in COVID-19. The data were produced by immunoSEQ multiplex PCR, yet TCRdb's version contains in-frame clones alone and is incomplete. Among some 370,000 clones listed, roughly four fifths were seen once. Unmatched junction bases numbered 8, after V lost 4 bases and J lost 2 bases. Germline V gene data show CDR1 as SGHRS and CDR2 as YFSETQ. This CDR3 has 16 amino acids. This TCR was sampled from a woman between 45 and 65 years old who had recovered from COVID-19. V gene TRBV5-1 combines with J gene TRBJ2-1; 8 nucleotides line up with TRBD2. The material sequenced was PBMCs or T cells enriched from blood (not recorded which). The CDR3 sequence: CASSLTSGGTYNEQFF. Written as DNA, the CDR3 is TGCGCCAGCAGCCTTACTAGCGGAGGGACCTACAATGAGCAGTTCTTC. Variable domain in full (rest from reference TRBV5-1 and TRBJ2-1): KAGVTQTPRYLIKTRGQQVTLSCSPISGHRSVSWYQQTPGQGLQFLFEYFSETQRNKGNFPGRFSGRQFSNSRSEMNVSTLELGDSALYLCASSLTSGGTYNEQFFGPGTRLTVL.